The 24 T cell receptor beta chains below come from one sample, sequenced in a study of T-cell reconstitution after alpha-beta-depleted transplantation in children. Unique molecular identifiers were incorporated when the TCRbeta library was constructed. TCRdb called the PCR reads again in MiXCR, with one record for every CDR3 protein. Of 670,000 or so distinct CDR3 sequences listed, around 12% are singletons. The sequences come from PBMCs, collected before TCRalphabeta/CD19-depleted stem cell transplant. The source of these receptors is a girl aged 2-15 years with congenital amegakaryocytic thrombocytopenia, due to receive a stem cell transplant.

This clonotype was detected many times. The chain carries TRBV20-1 and TRBJ2-3; D remains ambiguous. The germline V gene has CDR1 DFQATT and CDR2 SNEGSKA (reference sequence). Trimming took 3 bases from V and 0 from J, leaving 10 bases between them. The CDR3 spans 14 residues. CDR3 protein: CSASDKSSTDTQYF. The CDR3 region has the DNA TGCAGTGCTAGTGATAAATCTAGCACAGATACGCAGTATTTT.

V usage is TRBV5-1 and J usage is TRBJ2-1, with D hard to call. This CDR3 contains 15 residues. Germline V gene lookup returns CDR1 SGHRS and CDR2 YFSETQ. V was cut by 6 bases and J by 4 bases, with 17 bases left in between. The CDR3 region has the DNA TGCGCCAGCAAACCCTTCCTCGACCATTACAATGAGCAGTTCTTC. Its protein product is CASKPFLDHYNEQFF.

This clonotype was found many times. V and J are TRBV5-1 and TRBJ2-5; tentative D call: TRBD2 (6 bases). The CDR3 totals 15 residues. V was shortened by 0 bases and J by 5 bases, with 14 bases between the two germline ends. The germline V gene encodes CDR1 SGHRS and CDR2 YFSETQ. CDR3 in amino acids: CASSLDANGGETQYF. CDR3 DNA: TGCGCCAGCAGCTTGGATGCTAACGGGGGTGAGACCCAGTACTTC. Together with reference TRBV5-1 and TRBJ2-5, the CDR3 gives the full variable domain: KAGVTQTPRYLIKTRGQQVTLSCSPISGHRSVSWYQQTPGQGLQFLFEYFSETQRNKGNFPGRFSGRQFSNSRSEMNVSTLELGDSALYLCASSLDANGGETQYFGPGTRLLVL.

This clonotype was counted at least ten times. V is TRBV9 and J is TRBJ2-7; TRBD2 might be the D (6 bases). Germline CDR1 and CDR2: SGDLS and YYNGEE. V lost 0 bases to trimming and J lost 4 bases, with 17 bases between them. The CDR3 sequence is 16 residues long. This CDR3 is CASSVDPGDRIYEQYF. CDR3 in DNA: TGTGCCAGCAGCGTAGATCCGGGGGACCGAATTTACGAGCAGTACTTC.

The chain joins TRBV20-1 to TRBJ2-7, with 10 bases identical to TRBD2. The V and J ends lost 5 bases and 3 bases, in that order; junction bases with no gene match: 4. The CDR3 runs to 13 residues. Looked up from germline, CDR1 is DFQATT and CDR2 is SNEGSKA (reference sequence). The CDR3 bases are TGCAGTGCTCCGGAGCGGGAGGGCTACGAGCAGTACTTC. Translated, it gives CSAPEREGYEQYF.

At least ten counts were recorded for this clonotype. The chain links TRBV3-1 to TRBJ1-2; D ambiguous. This CDR3 is 11 amino acids long. The germline CDR1 and CDR2 sequences are LGHDT and YNNKEL (reference sequence). Trimming removed 3 bases from V and 5 bases from J, with 4 bases in between. CDR3 region: CASSQRYGYTF. CDR3 DNA sequence: TGTGCCAGCAGCCAGAGATATGGCTACACCTTC.

In the case of this clonotype: Germline is not matched at one junction end, which may reflect a read error. The J gene is TRBJ1-2, the V gene TRBV12-3 or TRBV12-4, with 7 bases aligning to TRBD1. The CDR3 extends over 14 amino acids. The CDR3 nucleotides are TGTGCCAGCAGAAAACCGGGACAGATTTCAGTCTACCCCTTC. Residues: CASRKPGQISVYPF.

The table lists this clonotype with a few counts. The rearrangement uses TRBV19 and TRBJ1-5; tentatively, D is TRBD1 (5 bases). Germline V gene sequence: CDR1 LNHDA, CDR2 SQIVND (reference sequence). The CDR3 is 14 amino acids. V gave up 4 bases and J gave up 6 bases, with 13 bases separating them. For the CDR3, the DNA is TGTGCCAGTAGTAGCGCGGGGGTCGGTCAGCCCCAGCATTTT. Encoded protein: CASSSAGVGQPQHF.

This clonotype was observed many times. The rearrangement uses TRBV5-1 and TRBJ2-1, with 9 nucleotides matching TRBD2. Trimming removed 3 bases from V and 9 bases from J; junction bases left unmatched: 13. Germline CDR1 and CDR2: SGHRS and YFSETQ. This CDR3 spans 16 amino acids. Here the CDR3 reads CASSSDPGLAAVEQFF. CDR3 sequence (DNA): TGCGCCAGCAGCTCTGATCCGGGACTAGCCGCCGTTGAGCAGTTCTTC.

At least ten counts were recorded for this clonotype. The rearrangement links TRBV5-1 to TRBJ1-2; the D gene is possibly TRBD1 (5 bases). Between the trimmed V and J ends, which lost 0 bases and 3 bases, there was a span of 9 bases. The length of the CDR3 is 14 residues. Germline CDR1 and CDR2: SGHRS and YFSETQ. CDR3 DNA: TGCGCCAGCAGCTTGGACGGGACGGACTATGGCTACACCTTC. It is translated as CASSLDGTDYGYTF.

The chain employs TRBV28 and TRBJ2-1; the match to TRBD1 covers 10 bases. The germline V gene has CDR1 MDHEN and CDR2 SYDVKM. The V segment lost 6 bases and the J segment 12 bases; nucleotides outside the gene matches: 5. The CDR3 sequence is 12 residues long. The DNA for the CDR3 is TGTGCCAGCAGATGGACAGGGGGTTTGCAGTTCTTC. It is translated as CASRWTGGLQFF.

This clonotype has at least ten counts. The V call is TRBV29-1, the J call TRBJ2-2; D not certain. CDR1 is SQVTM, CDR2 ANQGSEA, per germline. The V and J ends lost 8 bases and 3 bases respectively, with 7 bases between them. The CDR3 totals 11 residues. The CDR3 spells CSFTDTGELFF. The CDR3 nucleotides are TGCAGCTTCACGGACACCGGGGAGCTGTTTTTT.

A word on this clonotype: This may stem from a read error, because a much larger clone lies one nucleotide away. This chain links TRBV12-3 or TRBV12-4 with TRBJ2-3; D may be TRBD1 (5 bases). The CDR3 has 17 amino acids. The CDR3 here is CAISFRRGAGSTDTQYF. DNA of the CDR3: TGTGCCATCAGTTTTCGTAGGGGCGCCGGGAGCACAGATACGCAGTATTTT.

A few counts support this clonotype. The gene calls are TRBV6-1 and TRBJ2-4, with 8 bases matching TRBD2. This CDR3 region has 15 residues. V lost 6 bases and J lost 0; bases outside the gene matches: 4. Germline V gene data show CDR1 as MNHNS and CDR2 as SASEGT. CDR3 in amino acids: CASRSSGKAKNIQYF. DNA for the CDR3: TGTGCCAGCAGGAGTAGCGGGAAAGCCAAAAACATTCAGTACTTC.

This clonotype was detected many times. The chain recombines TRBV5-5 with TRBJ2-7, with D uncertain. The CDR3 is 14 residues long. Deletions cut 3 bases from V and 2 bases from J, with 12 bases between. CDR1 is SGHKS and CDR2 is YYEKEE in the germline V gene (reference sequence). This CDR3 is CASSWMGSTYEQYF. The CDR3 region has the DNA TGTGCCAGCAGCTGGATGGGTTCAACCTACGAGCAGTACTTC.

There are a few counts of this clonotype. The rearrangement links TRBV7-9 to TRBJ1-6; D is ambiguous. The CDR3 length is 13 residues. Germline CDR1 is SEHNR and CDR2 is FQNEAQ (reference sequence). Between the trimmed V and J ends, which lost 5 bases and 9 bases, there was a span of 11 bases. The CDR3 DNA reads as TGTGCCAGCAGCCCCGGAATGGGTTCACCCCTCCACTTT. Amino acid sequence: CASSPGMGSPLHF. Drawing the rest from reference TRBV7-9 and TRBJ1-6, the complete variable domain is DTGVSQNPRHKITKRGQNVTFRCDPISEHNRLYWYRQTLGQGPEFLTYFQNEAQLEKSRLLSDRFSAERPKGSFSTLEIQRTEQGDSAMYLCASSPGMGSPLHFGNGTRLTVT.

This clonotype was seen repeatedly, ten times or more. The V and J genes are TRBV20-1 and TRBJ2-7, with 7 bases that match TRBD2. CDR3 length equals 13 residues. J lost 1 base, V lost 6 bases, and 6 bases had no gene match. CDR1 is DFQATT and CDR2 is SNEGSKA in the germline V gene (reference sequence). The CDR3 bases are TGCAGTGCCAGGACTAGACGATCCTACGAGCAGTACTTC. Protein sequence: CSARTRRSYEQYF.

Comment on this clonotype: A read error may be the cause here, since a much bigger clone is one base away. The rearrangement joins TRBV5-1 to TRBJ2-7; the D is unclear. There are 13 residues in the CDR3. Germline V gives CDR1 SGHRS, CDR2 YFSETQ. In DNA form, the CDR3 reads TGCGCCAGCAGCATGGACGGTTCCTACGAGCAGTCCTTC. Protein: CASSMDGSYEQSF.

The chain links TRBV5-1 to TRBJ1-2; a possible D gene is TRBD1 (5 bases). The CDR3 totals 14 residues. Germline CDR1 reads SGHRS; CDR2 reads YFSETQ. The V end lost 0 bases, the J end lost 5 bases, and 11 bases lay between the germline ends. The CDR3 loop reads CASSLEGTLYGYTF. The CDR3 DNA sequence: TGCGCCAGCAGCTTGGAAGGGACTCTTTATGGCTACACCTTC.

The CDR3 DNA sequence: TGTGCCAGCAGTCCTCCGTGGACGAACTACGAGCAGTACTTC. The encoded protein is CASSPPWTNYEQYF. The chain employs TRBV25-1 and TRBJ2-7; D gene uncertain. The CDR3 runs to 14 residues. CDR1 and CDR2 (germline): MGHDK, SYGVNS. V gave up 5 bases and J gave up 3 bases, with 14 bases separating them.

This clonotype was counted ten times or more. The rearrangement uses TRBV29-1 and TRBJ1-1; the D gene is possibly TRBD1 (6 bases). Germline CDR1 reads SQVTM; CDR2 reads ANQGSEA. Between the trimmed V and J ends, which lost 5 bases and 5 bases, there was a span of 12 bases. The CDR3 spans 12 residues. CDR3 region: CSVRRGVTEAFF. CDR3 coding DNA: TGCAGCGTTCGGAGGGGGGTAACTGAAGCTTTCTTT. Full variable domain (outside the CDR3, taken from reference TRBV29-1 and TRBJ1-1): SAVISQKPSRDICQRGTSLTIQCQVDSQVTMMFWYRQQPGQSLTLIATANQGSEATYESGFVIDKFPISRPNLTFSTLTVSNMSPEDSSIYLCSVRRGVTEAFFGQGTRLTVV.

The rearrangement links TRBV10-3 to TRBJ1-1; possibly TRBD1 for D (6 bases). The CDR3 has 15 amino acids. Per the germline V gene, CDR1 is ENHRY and CDR2 is SYGVKD. V lost 3 bases to trimming and J lost 0 bases, with 11 bases between them. The CDR3 here is CAISENGQMNTEAFF. The CDR3 DNA sequence: TGTGCCATCAGTGAAAATGGACAGATGAACACTGAAGCTTTCTTT.

This clonotype has a count of ten or more. V is TRBV29-1 and J is TRBJ2-1; D perhaps matches TRBD2 (5 bases). The V end lost 8 bases, the J end lost 8 bases, and 19 bases lay between the germline ends. Germline CDR1 and CDR2: SQVTM and ANQGSEA. The length of the CDR3 is 13 residues. The CDR3 DNA sequence: TGCAGCTTCACTAGTGGTTCTGTCCATGAGCAGTTCTTC. This codes for CSFTSGSVHEQFF.

This clonotype has at least ten counts. The V gene is TRBV11-1, the J gene TRBJ2-5; D is perhaps TRBD1 (6 bases). CDR3 length: 19 residues. In germline, CDR1 is SGHAT, CDR2 FQDESV (reference sequence). V shed 5 bases and J shed 4 bases, with 29 bases lying between them. The CDR3 bases are TGTGCCAGCAGCCCACCTGTAGGGTCAGAACAGGGTCTACGAGAGACCCAGTACTTC. It translates to CASSPPVGSEQGLRETQYF.